What follows is one TCR beta chain and its context. Its specificity is not known. Each sample gave at least 6.5 million isolated PBMCs. This specimen comes from a study of blood T cells in healthy people across ages. Points from the study as a whole: Unsorted PBMCs prevented conclusive naive versus antigen-experienced comparison. There were more naive CD4+ cells and higher diversity in long-lived donors than in aged donors.

PCR was performed a second time for about 6 to 12 cycles using a sample-barcoded 5' primer and a J-beta primer mix. Each CDR3 protein is one row after TCRdb ran MiXCR on the 5' RACE reads. The repertoire holds about 780,000 distinct CDR3 sequences, with 25% to 30% as singletons. The CDR3 extends over 16 amino acids. The sample also formed part of further work on T cells of mothers and their children. This second report adds: All RNA that had been extracted was used for cDNA synthesis at roughly 1.6 ug per 15 ul.

The rearrangement links TRBV12-3 or TRBV12-4 to TRBJ2-5; the match to TRBD2 covers 10 bases. The J call may be wrong; the DNA end is better matched by TRBJ2-1. The sequenced material came from blood. The TCR originated in a boy between 5 and 17 years old in good health. CDR3 residues: CASSLDSGGPYNEQFF. In nucleotides, the CDR3 is TGTGCCAGCAGTTTAGATAGCGGGGGGCCTTACAATGAGCAGTTCTTC.